The clone carrying this T cell receptor (beta chain) was picked up a small number of times. Via MiXCR, TCRdb re-called the 5' RACE reads, giving one row per CDR3 protein. This sample has some 66,000 distinct CDR3 sequences; roughly 10% occur once, and the top ten carry approximately 3%. The data are from a study of early T cells in non-severe SARS-CoV-2 infection. The CDR3 totals 15 residues. V lost 3 bases and J 4 bases, leaving 12 bases between the germline ends. Germline V CDR1 and CDR2: MNHEY, SVGEGT. This chain uses TRBV6-2 or TRBV6-3 with TRBJ2-2; D is unclear. Sequenced material: whole blood. This TCR came from an adult who was a healthcare worker with PCR-confirmed SARS-CoV-2 infection or an uninfected control (not recorded which). The CDR3 protein is CASSYSPVGTGELFF. The DNA of the CDR3 is TGTGCCAGCAGTTATTCGCCGGTGGGCACCGGGGAGCTGTTTTTT.